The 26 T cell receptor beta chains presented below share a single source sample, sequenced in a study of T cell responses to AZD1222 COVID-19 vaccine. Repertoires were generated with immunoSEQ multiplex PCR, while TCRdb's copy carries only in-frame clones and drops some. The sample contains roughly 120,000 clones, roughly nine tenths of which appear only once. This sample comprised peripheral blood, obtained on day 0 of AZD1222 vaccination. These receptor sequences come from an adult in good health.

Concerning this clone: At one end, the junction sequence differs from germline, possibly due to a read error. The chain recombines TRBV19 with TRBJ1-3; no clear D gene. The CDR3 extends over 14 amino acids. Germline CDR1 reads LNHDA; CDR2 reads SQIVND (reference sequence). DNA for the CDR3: TGTGCCAGTAGGATAGGGCCTACTGGAAACACCATATATTTT. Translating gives CASRIGPTGNTIYF.

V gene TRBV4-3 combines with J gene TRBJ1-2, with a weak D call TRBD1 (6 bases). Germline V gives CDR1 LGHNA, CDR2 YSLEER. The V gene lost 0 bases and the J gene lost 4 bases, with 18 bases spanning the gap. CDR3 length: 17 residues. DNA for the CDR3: TGCGCCAGCAGCCAAGAAATTCAGGACAGATCCATCTATGGCTACACCTTC. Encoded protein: CASSQEIQDRSIYGYTF.

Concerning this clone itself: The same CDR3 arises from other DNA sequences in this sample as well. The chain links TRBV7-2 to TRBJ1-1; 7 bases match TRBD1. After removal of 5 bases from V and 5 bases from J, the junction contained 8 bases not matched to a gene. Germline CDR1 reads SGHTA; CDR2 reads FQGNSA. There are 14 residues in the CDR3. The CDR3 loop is CASSRATGNTEAFF. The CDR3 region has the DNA TGTGCCAGCAGCCGCGCGACAGGGAATACTGAAGCTTTCTTT.

The CDR3 loop reads CATSDPVAGSTDTQYF. The CDR3 DNA reads as TGTGCCACCAGTGATCCAGTAGCGGGAAGCACAGATACGCAGTATTTT. This chain links TRBV24-1 with TRBJ2-3; 8 bases fit TRBD2. The CDR3 runs to 16 residues. The germline V gene has CDR1 KGHDR and CDR2 SFDVKD. The ends lost 3 bases at V and 0 bases at J; junction bases unmatched: 4.

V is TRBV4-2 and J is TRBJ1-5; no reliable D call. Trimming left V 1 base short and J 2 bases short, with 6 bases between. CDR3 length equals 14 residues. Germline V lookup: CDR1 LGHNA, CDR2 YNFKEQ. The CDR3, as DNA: TGTGCCAGCAGCCAAGTGCAGGGCAATCAGCCCCAGCATTTT. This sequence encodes CASSQVQGNQPQHF.

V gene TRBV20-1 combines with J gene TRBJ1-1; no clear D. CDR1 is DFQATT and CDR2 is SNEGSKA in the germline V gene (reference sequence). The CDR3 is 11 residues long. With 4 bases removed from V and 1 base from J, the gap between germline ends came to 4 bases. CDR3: CSAMGNTEAFF. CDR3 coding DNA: TGCAGTGCTATGGGGAACACTGAAGCTTTCTTT.

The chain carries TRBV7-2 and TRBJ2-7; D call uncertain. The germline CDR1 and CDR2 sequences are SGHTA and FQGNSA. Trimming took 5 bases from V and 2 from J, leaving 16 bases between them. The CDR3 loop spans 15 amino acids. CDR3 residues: CASSPRALDAYEQYF. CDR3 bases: TGTGCCAGCAGCCCAAGGGCCCTAGACGCCTACGAGCAGTACTTC.

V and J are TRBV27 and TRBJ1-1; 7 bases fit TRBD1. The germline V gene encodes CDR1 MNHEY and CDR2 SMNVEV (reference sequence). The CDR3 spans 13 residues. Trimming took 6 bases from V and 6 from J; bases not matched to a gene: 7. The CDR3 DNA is TGTGCCAGCAGATCACAGGGGAGCCCTGAAGCTTTCTTT. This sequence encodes CASRSQGSPEAFF.

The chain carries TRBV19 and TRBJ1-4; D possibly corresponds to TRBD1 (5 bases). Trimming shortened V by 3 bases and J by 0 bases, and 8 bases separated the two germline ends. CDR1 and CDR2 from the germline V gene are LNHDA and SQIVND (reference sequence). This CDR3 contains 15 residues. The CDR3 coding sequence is TGTGCCAGTAGTATCGGGGGTGCAACTAATGAAAAACTGTTTTTT. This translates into CASSIGGATNEKLFF. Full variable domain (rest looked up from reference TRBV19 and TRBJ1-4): DGGITQSPKYLFRKEGQNVTLSCEQNLNHDAMYWYRQDPGQGLRLIYYSQIVNDFQKGDIAEGYSVSREKKESFPLTVTSAQKNPTAFYLCASSIGGATNEKLFFGSGTQLSVL.

The CDR3 region is CASSAPIQGWGSPLHF. CDR3 nucleotide sequence: TGCGCCAGCAGTGCCCCAATTCAGGGTTGGGGTTCACCCCTCCACTTT. The V call is TRBV10-2, the J call TRBJ1-6; D perhaps matches TRBD1 (5 bases). Germline loops: CDR1 WSHSY, CDR2 SAAADI. This CDR3 is built from 16 residues. V was clipped by 4 bases and J by 9 bases, with 19 bases between them.

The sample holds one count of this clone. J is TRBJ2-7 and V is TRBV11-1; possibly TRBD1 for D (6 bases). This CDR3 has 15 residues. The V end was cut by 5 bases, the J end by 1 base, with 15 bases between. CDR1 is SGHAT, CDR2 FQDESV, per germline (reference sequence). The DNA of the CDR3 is TGTGCCAGCAGCACTACATTCGGGACATCCTACGAGCAGTACTTC. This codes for CASSTTFGTSYEQYF.

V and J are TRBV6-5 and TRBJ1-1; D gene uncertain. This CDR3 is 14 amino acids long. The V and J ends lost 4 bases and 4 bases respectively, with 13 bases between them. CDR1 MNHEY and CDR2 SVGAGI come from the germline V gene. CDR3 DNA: TGTGCCAGCAGTTCCTCGCCGGAGGGCACTGAAGCTTTCTTT. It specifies CASSSSPEGTEAFF.

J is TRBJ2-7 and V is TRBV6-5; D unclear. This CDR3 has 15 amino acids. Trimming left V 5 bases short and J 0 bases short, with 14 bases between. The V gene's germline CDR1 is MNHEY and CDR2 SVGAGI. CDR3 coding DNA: TGTGCCAGCAGTCCTAAGACCAGTTTCTCCTACGAGCAGTACTTC. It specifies CASSPKTSFSYEQYF.

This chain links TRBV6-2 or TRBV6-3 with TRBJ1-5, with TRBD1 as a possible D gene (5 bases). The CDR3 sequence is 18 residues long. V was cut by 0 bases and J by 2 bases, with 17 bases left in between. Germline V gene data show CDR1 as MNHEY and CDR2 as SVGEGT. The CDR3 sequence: CASSYSVGPQGGNQPQHF. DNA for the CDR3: TGTGCCAGCAGTTACTCGGTCGGGCCCCAGGGCGGCAATCAGCCCCAGCATTTT.

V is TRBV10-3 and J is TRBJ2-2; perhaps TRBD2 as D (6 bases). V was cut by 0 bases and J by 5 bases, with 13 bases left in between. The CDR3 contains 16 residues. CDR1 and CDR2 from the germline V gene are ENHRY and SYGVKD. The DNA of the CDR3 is TGTGCCATCAGTGAGTCAGGGCGGAGGGGTACCGGGGAGCTGTTTTTT. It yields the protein CAISESGRRGTGELFF.

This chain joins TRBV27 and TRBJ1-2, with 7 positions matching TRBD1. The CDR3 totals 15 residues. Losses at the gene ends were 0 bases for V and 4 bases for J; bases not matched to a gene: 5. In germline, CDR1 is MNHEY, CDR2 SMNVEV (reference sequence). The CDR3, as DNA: TGTGCCAGCAGTTTATCTAAGGGGGCCGGCTATGGCTACACCTTC. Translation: CASSLSKGAGYGYTF.

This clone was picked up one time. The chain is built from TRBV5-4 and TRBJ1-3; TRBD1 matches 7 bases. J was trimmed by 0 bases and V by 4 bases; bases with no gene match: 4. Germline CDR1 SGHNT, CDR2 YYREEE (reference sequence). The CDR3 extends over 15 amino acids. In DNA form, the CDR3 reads TGTGCCAGCAGCGCCTCAGGGGGCTCTGGAAACACCATATATTTT. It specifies CASSASGGSGNTIYF.

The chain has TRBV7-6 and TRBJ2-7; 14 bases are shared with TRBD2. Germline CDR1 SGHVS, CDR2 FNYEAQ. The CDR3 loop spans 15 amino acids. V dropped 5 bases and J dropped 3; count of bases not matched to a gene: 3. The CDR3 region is CASSQGTSGSYEQYF. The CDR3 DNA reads TGTGCCAGCAGCCAGGGGACTAGCGGGAGCTACGAGCAGTACTTC.

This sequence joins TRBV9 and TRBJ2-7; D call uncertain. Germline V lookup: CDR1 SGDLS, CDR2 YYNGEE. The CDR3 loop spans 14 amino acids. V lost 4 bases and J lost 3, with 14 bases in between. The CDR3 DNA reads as TGTGCCAGCAGCCCGAGGAACGGAGTCTACGAGCAGTACTTC. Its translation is CASSPRNGVYEQYF. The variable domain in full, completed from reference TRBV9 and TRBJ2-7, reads DSGVTQTPKHLITATGQRVTLRCSPRSGDLSVYWYQQSLDQGLQFLIQYYNGEERAKGNILERFSAQQFPDLHSELNLSSLELGDSALYFCASSPRNGVYEQYFGPGTRLTVT.

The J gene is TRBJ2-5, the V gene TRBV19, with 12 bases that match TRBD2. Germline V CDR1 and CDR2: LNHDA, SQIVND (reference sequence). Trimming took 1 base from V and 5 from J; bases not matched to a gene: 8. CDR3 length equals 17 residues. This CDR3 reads CASSIGMTSGSSETQYF. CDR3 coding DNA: TGTGCCAGTAGTATAGGGATGACTAGCGGGAGTTCGGAGACCCAGTACTTC.

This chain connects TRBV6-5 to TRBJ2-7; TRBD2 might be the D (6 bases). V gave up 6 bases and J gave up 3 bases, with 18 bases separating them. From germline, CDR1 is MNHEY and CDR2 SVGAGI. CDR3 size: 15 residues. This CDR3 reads CASRQEGGKIYEQYF. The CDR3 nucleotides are TGTGCCAGCAGACAGGAGGGCGGGAAGATCTACGAGCAGTACTTC.

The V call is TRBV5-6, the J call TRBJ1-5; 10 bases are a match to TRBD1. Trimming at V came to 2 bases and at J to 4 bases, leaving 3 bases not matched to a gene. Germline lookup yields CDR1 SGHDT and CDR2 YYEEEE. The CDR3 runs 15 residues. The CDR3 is CASSFWTGGNQPQHF. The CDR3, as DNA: TGTGCCAGCAGCTTTTGGACAGGGGGTAATCAGCCCCAGCATTTT.

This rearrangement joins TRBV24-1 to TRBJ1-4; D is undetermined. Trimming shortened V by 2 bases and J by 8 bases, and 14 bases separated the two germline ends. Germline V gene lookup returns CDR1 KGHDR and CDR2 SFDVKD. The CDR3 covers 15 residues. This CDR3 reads CATSDSGPLGEKLFF. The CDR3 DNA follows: TGTGCCACCAGTGATTCCGGGCCATTAGGGGAAAAACTGTTTTTT.

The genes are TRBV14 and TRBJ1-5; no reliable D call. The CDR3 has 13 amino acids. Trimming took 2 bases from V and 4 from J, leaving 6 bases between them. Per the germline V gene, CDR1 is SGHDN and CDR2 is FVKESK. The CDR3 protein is CASSQSGNQPQHF. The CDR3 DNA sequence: TGTGCCAGCAGCCAATCCGGGAATCAGCCCCAGCATTTT.

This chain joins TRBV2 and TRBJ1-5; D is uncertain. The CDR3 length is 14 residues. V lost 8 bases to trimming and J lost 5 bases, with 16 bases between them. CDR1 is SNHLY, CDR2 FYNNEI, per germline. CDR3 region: CASRSSGDHQPQHF. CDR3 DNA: TGTGCCAGCCGGTCTTCCGGGGATCATCAGCCCCAGCATTTT.

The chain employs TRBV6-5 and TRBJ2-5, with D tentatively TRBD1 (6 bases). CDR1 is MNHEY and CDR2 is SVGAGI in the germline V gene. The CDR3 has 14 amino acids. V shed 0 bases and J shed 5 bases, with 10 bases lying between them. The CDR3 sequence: CASSYSAGVETQYF. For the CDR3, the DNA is TGTGCCAGCAGTTACTCGGCAGGGGTCGAGACCCAGTACTTC.